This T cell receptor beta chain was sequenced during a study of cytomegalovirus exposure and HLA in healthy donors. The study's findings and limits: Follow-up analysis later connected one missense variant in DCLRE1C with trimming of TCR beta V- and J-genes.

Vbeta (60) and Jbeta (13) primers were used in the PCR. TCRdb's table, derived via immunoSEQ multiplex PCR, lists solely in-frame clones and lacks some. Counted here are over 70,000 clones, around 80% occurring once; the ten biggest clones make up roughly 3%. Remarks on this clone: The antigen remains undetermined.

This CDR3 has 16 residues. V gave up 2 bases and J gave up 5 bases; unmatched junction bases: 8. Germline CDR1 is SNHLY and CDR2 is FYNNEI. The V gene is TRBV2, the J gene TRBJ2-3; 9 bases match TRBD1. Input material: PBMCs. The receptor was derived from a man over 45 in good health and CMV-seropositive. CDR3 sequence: CASSEIGTGLGDTQYF. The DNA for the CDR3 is TGTGCCAGCAGTGAAATTGGGACAGGGCTCGGAGATACGCAGTATTTT. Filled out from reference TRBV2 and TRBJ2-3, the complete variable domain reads EPEVTQTPSHQVTQMGQEVILRCVPISNHLYFYWYRQILGQKVEFLVSFYNNEISEKSEIFDDQFSVERPDGSNFTLKIRSTKLEDSAMYFCASSEIGTGLGDTQYFGPGTRLTVL.